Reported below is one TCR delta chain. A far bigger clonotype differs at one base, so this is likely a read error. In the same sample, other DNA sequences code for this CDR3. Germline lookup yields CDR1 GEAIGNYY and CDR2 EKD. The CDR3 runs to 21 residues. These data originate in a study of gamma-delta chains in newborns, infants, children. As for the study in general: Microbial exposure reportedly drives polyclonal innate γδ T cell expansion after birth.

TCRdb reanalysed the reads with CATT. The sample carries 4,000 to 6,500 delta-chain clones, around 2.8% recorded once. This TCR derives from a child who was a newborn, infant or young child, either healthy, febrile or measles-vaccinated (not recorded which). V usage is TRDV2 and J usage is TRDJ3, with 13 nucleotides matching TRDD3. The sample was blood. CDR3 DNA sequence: TGTGCCTGTGACACTGTACTGGGGGATACGCGCAGCTCCTGGGACACTCGACAGATGTTTTTC. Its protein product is CACDTVLGDTRSSWDTRQMFF.